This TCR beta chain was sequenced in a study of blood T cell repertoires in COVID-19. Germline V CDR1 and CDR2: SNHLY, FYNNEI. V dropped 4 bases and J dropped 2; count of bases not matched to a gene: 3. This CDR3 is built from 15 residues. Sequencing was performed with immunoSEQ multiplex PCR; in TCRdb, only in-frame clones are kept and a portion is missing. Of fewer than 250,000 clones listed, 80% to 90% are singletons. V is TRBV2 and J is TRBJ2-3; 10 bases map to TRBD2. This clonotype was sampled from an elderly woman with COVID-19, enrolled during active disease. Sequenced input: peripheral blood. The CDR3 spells CASSGLAGDTDTQYF. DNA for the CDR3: TGTGCCAGCAGTGGTCTAGCGGGGGACACAGATACGCAGTATTTT.